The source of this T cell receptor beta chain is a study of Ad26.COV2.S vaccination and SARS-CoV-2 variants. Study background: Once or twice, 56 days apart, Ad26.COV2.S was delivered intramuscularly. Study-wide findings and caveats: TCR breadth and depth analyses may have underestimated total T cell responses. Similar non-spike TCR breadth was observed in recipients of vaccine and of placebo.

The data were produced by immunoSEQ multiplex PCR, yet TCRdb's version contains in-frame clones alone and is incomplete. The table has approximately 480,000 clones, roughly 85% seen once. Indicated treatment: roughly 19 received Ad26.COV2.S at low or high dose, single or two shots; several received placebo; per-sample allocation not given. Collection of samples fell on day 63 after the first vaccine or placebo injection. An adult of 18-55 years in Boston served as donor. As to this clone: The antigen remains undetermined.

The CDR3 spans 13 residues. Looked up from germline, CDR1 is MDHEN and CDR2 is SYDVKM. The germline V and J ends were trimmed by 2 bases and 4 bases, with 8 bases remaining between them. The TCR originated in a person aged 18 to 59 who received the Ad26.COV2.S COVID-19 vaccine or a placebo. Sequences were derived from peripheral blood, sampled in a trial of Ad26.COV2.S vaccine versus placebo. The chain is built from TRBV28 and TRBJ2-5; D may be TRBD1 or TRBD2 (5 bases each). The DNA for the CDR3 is TGTGCCAGCAGTTTAGAGGGGCGAGAGACCCAGTACTTC. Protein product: CASSLEGRETQYF.